The T cell receptor (beta chain) under discussion was sequenced for a study of chemoradiotherapy in HPV16-positive cancers. Study in general: Functional T-cell assays on a couple of HPV16-positive patients' cells defined candidate HPV-specific clones and common TCR motifs.

Notes on this clone: Antigen unknown.

Samples were taken several times over chemoradiotherapy. Measured with immunoSEQ multiplex PCR; TCRdb has only the in-frame clones, and not every one. The sample records about 9,200 clones, approximately 72% being singletons. Looked up from germline, CDR1 is LGHNA and CDR2 is YSLEER. The length of the CDR3 is 15 residues. Trimming took 4 bases from V and 4 from J, leaving 13 bases between them. Findings of the study overall: Non-HPV-specific T cells did not expand in tumors during treatment, whereas candidate HPV-specific clones and E7-related motifs did. For HPV16-positive patients, expanding HPV-responsive T cells associated with longer recurrence-free survival.

This TCR derives from a human donor with HPV-associated anogenital cancer. Sequencing was performed on tumor tissue, taken from a patient who underwent chemoradiotherapy. The rearrangement uses TRBV4-3 and TRBJ1-4; D uncertain. CDR3 DNA: TGCGCCAGCAGCCGAGAAACCGGCTTTAATGAAAAACTGTTTTTT. It encodes CASSRETGFNEKLFF.